This T cell receptor (beta chain) was identified in a study of regulatory T cells in long-lasting Graves disease. With iRepertoire HTBI primers and Arm-PCR of CDR3 regions, TCR beta libraries were built. TCRdb independently ran MiXCR on the multiplex PCR reads; one entry per CDR3 protein. The sample comprises about half a million distinct CDR3 sequences, roughly 23% of which are singletons, and roughly 13% rests with the top ten. Per germline, CDR1 SGHTA and CDR2 FQGNSA. The CDR3 has 17 amino acids. Indicated time point: persistent/refractory GD, antithyroid drugs over 5 years with positive TRAb. The authors made the TCR library using RNA they extracted from PBMCs. As to this clonotype: One end of the junction varies from germline; a read error may be responsible.

The gene calls are TRBV7-2 and TRBJ2-1; possible D gene TRBD2, 6 bases. The specimen was peripheral blood mononuclear cells (PBMCs), collected when the disease was refractory, from a patient treated with antithyroid drugs. The sequence was obtained from a female donor with Graves disease. CDR3 sequence reads: CANSFLLPGLAHNEQFF. In nucleotides, the CDR3 is TGTGCCAACAGCTTTCTCCTCCCCGGGCTAGCGCACAATGAGCAGTTCTTC.